This record concerns one T cell receptor beta chain sequence. The antigen is unknown. Bulk TCR libraries were made with methods that had been previously described and with listed TCR primers. Each CDR3 protein gets one entry after TCRdb re-called the PCR reads with MiXCR. This sample has several thousand distinct CDR3 sequences, with approximately 15% found just once. This sample was taken from a study of molecular identifiers for immune sequencing clone quantification. Across the study: The replicates split RNA from approximately 20,000 or 100,000 naive CD8 cells five ways and sequenced four.

General study results and limits: For effector cells, clones above 20 RNA copies held over 99% of molecules; for naive cells, under 1%. Reports indicate spiked Jurkat TCR RNA from one cell could be found among roughly 950,000 naive cells.

The CDR3 totals 14 residues. CDR1 and CDR2 (germline): MNHNY, SVGAGI (reference sequence). Sequenced sample: naive CD8+ T cells from blood, with Jurkat cell RNA spiked in. Indicated subset: FACS-sorted CD8+CD4-CCR7+CD45RA+ naive T cells. V usage is TRBV6-6 and J usage is TRBJ2-3; D remains unclear. The assigned J gene may be wrong: the sequence end matches TRBJ1-5 better. This receptor was obtained from a human donor in good health. Some libraries in this study had Jurkat cell RNA spiked in. The CDR3 sequence: CASSLGPLTDTQHF. In DNA, the CDR3 is TGTGCCAGCAGCCTCGGACCGCTCACAGACACGCAGCATTTT.